This T cell receptor beta chain was captured by sequencing in a study of T cell responses to AZD1222 COVID-19 vaccine. Sequencing used immunoSEQ multiplex PCR; TCRdb keeps in-frame clones, though not all of them. In the table there are 100,000 to 150,000 clones, 85% to 90% of which are singletons. The CDR3 totals 14 residues. In germline, CDR1 is LNHDA, CDR2 SQIVND (reference sequence). V was shortened by 7 bases and J by 1 base, with 11 bases between the two germline ends. For this clone: Its antigen remains unidentified.

General study points: Possibly, clonal diversity was underestimated; donors were largely white British and included more females. Vaccine-associated CD4 TCRs ranged over spike, dominating at 160-218 and 743-854. The study identified only 6 or 7 AZD1222 recipients as seropositive at baseline.

This sequence was found in an adult in good health. Material: peripheral blood, obtained on day 0 of MenACWY control vaccination. The chain is built from TRBV19 and TRBJ1-5, with D unresolved. The CDR3 spells CASTPGRSNQPQHF. CDR3 nucleotide sequence: TGTGCCAGTACGCCGGGCAGAAGCAATCAGCCCCAGCATTTT.